Included here is one T cell receptor beta chain sequence, with context. Its antigen remains unidentified. Base quality data are lacking; no much larger clone is found one base away. The CDR3 regions of human TCRbeta chains were analyzed by immunosequencing. Concerning the study's data processing: TCRs in the repertoires were matched against a reference library of SARS-CoV-2-specific TCRs that had been generated with the MIRA antigen-specificity platform. Breadth meant the fraction of unique TCRs that were SARS-CoV-2-associated, whereas depth meant the fraction of total T cells that were SARS-CoV-2-associated. Using the MIRA data, each spike-specific TCR was mapped to the spike region that the TCR reacts to and placed in a CD4 or CD8 class. Log10-transformed breadth and depth values were compared by one-way ANOVA with Sidak's multiple comparisons tests. TCRdb re-hosts the immuneACCESS table, in-frame sequences only. Its copies lack some clones; in the studies checked, an unresolved V gene accounts for under half of them, and the cause for the rest is not known. V, J and clone size derive from that table, while D and trimming were established from the DNA sequence. The sample table shows 120,000 to 150,000 clones, and less than 95% are seen once. The ten largest clones take up 2.8% of the sample.

The entry originates in a study of T cell responses to AZD1222 COVID-19 vaccine (dated by TCRdb to about 2021). The study in broad terms: AZD1222 recipients given second doses at about 4 weeks or at about 12 weeks were pooled, since spike-specific TCR depth and breadth were not found to differ between the two schedules. A total of approximately 240 trial participants underwent TCR sequencing, of whom 207 received two doses of AZD1222 and some 26 received two doses of the MenACWY control vaccine. Trial participants were enrolled into age subgroups of 18-55, 56-69 and 70-plus years, which contained 148, 28 and 57 TCR-sequenced participants, respectively.

What the authors observed across the whole study: After two AZD1222 doses, spike-specific TCR breadth and depth were significantly higher than at day 0 and than in MenACWY recipients. Reportedly, close to half of the unique spike-specific TCRs recognized epitopes lying outside the regions that are mutated in the B.1.351 and B.1.1.7 variants. Participants were mostly white British and included more females than males, and it was suggested by the authors that clonal diversity may have been underestimated. The vaccine-associated CD4 TCRs covered the entire spike protein, and the dominant responses fell in regions 160-218 and 743-854. The 56-69-year group was small, and its depth increase did not reach significance, likely because of low power. Conclusions about previously exposed vaccinees are limited because only six or seven AZD1222 recipients were SARS-CoV-2 seropositive at baseline. No day 14 peak-response samples were available, so repertoires were characterized only after the peak T cell response.

The time point label for this specimen denotes: baseline before first vaccination. Vaccinee samples came from UK trials COV001 and COV002, including a single-blind randomized controlled phase 2/3 trial of AZD1222 (ChAdOx1 nCoV-19) in healthy adults. Trial participant PBMC samples were collected at day 0 and day 28 after the second dose for TCRbeta chain sequencing. According to the germline V gene, CDR1 reads KGHSH and CDR2 reads LQKENI. The V and J ends are trimmed by 4 bases and 6 bases, leaving 20 bases between them. Inclusive of the bounding cysteine and phenylalanine, the CDR3 is 16 residues long. The read is trimmed to its CDR3 DNA, 48 bases read in frame from base 1.

The sequence was collected from an adult in good health. The input for sequencing was peripheral blood, taken on day 0 of AZD1222 vaccination. This chain is built from TRBV18 and TRBJ2-3, with the D gene not confidently named. The CDR3 protein is CASSQNDPASYDTQYF. The nucleotides are TGTGCCAGCTCACAAAATGACCCCGCCTCATATGATACGCAGTATTTT.